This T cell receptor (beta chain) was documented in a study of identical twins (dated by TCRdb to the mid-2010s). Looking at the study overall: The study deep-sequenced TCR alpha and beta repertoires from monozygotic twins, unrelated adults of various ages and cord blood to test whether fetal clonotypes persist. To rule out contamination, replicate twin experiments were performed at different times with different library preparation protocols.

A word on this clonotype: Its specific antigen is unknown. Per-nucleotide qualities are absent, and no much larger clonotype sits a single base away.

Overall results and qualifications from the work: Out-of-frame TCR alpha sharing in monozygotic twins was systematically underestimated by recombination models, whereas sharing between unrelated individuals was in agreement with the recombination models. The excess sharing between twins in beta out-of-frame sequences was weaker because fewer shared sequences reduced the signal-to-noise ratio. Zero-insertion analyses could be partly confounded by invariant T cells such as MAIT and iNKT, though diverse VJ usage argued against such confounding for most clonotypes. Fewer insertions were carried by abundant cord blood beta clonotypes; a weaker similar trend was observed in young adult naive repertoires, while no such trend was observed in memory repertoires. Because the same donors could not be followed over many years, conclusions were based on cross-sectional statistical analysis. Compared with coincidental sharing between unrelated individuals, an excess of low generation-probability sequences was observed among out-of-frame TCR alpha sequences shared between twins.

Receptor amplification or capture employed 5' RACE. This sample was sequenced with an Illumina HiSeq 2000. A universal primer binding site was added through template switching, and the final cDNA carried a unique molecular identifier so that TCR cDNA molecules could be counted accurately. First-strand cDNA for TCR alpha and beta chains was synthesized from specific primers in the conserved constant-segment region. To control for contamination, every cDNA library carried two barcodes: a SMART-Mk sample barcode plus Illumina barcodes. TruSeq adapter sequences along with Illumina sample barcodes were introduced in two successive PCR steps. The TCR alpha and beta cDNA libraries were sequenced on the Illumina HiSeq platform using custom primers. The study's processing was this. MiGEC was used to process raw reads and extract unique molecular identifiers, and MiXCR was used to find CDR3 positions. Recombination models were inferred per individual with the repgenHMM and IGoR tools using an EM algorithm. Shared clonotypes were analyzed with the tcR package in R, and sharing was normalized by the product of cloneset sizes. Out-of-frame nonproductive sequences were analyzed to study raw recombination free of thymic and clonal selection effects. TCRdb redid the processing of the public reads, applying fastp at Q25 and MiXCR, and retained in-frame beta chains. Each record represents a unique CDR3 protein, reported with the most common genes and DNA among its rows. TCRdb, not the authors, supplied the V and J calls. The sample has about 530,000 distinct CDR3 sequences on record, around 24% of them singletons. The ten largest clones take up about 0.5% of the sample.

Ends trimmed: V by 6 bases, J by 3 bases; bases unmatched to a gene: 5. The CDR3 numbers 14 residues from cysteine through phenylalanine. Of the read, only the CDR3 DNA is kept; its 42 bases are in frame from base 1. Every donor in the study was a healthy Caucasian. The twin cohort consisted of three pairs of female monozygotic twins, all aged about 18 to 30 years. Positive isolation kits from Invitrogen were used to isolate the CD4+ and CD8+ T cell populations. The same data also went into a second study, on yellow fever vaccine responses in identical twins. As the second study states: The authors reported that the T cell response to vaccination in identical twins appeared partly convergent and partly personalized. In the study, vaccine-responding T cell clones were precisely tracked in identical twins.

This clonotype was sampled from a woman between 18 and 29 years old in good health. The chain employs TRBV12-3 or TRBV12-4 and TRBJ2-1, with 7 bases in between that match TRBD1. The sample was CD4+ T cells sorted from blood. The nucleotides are TGTGCCAGCAGGTCCGGGACAGACTACAATGAGCAGTTCTTC. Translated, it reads CASRSGTDYNEQFF.